These T cell receptor beta chains were read from a single sample in a study of PD-1 blockade in classical Hodgkin lymphoma. TCRdb's table, derived via immunoSEQ multiplex PCR, lists solely in-frame clones and lacks some. In the table there are fewer than 80,000 clones, 71% of which are singletons. This sample comprised peripheral blood mononuclear cells (PBMCs), obtained before the second cycle of nivolumab. The receptor set was obtained from a human donor with classical Hodgkin lymphoma. CDR3s leave out the opening cysteine and the closing phenylalanine or tryptophan.

CDR3 protein,V gene,J gene
ASSFRVYNSPLH,TRBV25-1,TRBJ1-6
ASSLVGAGNTIY,TRBV5-1,TRBJ1-3
ASSAPGRGNQPQH,TRBV11-2,TRBJ1-5
ASSGGLRNTGELF,TRBV11-3,TRBJ2-2
ASSESASGGDEQF,TRBV10-1,TRBJ2-1
TSSQPGTGPPNYGYT,TRBV1,TRBJ1-2
ASSPTLTTSGAKNIQY,TRBV2,TRBJ2-4
AWSRGFLNTGELF,TRBV30,TRBJ2-2
ASSLGAIRETQY,TRBV5-1,TRBJ2-5
ASSYSGSSNQPQH,TRBV6-5,TRBJ1-5
ASSLAASGGIYNEQF,TRBV5-6,TRBJ2-1
AWSTYEQY,TRBV30,TRBJ2-7
ASSLEGVRTEAF,TRBV5-4,TRBJ1-1
ASSDRAGGVTDTQY,TRBV2,TRBJ2-3
ASSPATAGYT,TRBV7-9,TRBJ1-2
ASSPDKGSPLH,TRBV18,TRBJ1-6
ASSQVGAGYGYT,TRBV4-1,TRBJ1-2
ASRGRGSSLGNEKLF,TRBV27,TRBJ1-4
ASSVEGVGETQY,TRBV9,TRBJ2-5
ASSEQYDEQY,TRBV25-1,TRBJ2-7
ASSPRTWTQY,TRBV9,TRBJ2-5
ASTVQPGGGYT,TRBV2,TRBJ1-2
ASSETTGDYEQY,TRBV25-1,TRBJ2-7
ASIRDTEAF,TRBV2,TRBJ1-1
ASSYSRRSRAYEQY,TRBV6-5,TRBJ2-7
ASSLSGGTDTQY,TRBV7-3,TRBJ2-3
ASSDWTRGKTDTQY,TRBV6-1,TRBJ2-3
ASSGPSYREY,TRBV6-4,TRBJ2-7
ASSQEAGGYNEQF,TRBV14,TRBJ2-1
AWSELGVTGELF,TRBV30,TRBJ2-2
ASSLLTVTGGSSTDTQY,TRBV28,TRBJ2-3
ASSDRVTNEQY,TRBV9,TRBJ2-7
ASSLTGTGDEAF,TRBV7-8,TRBJ1-1
ASSYSKFSDTQY,TRBV6-5,TRBJ2-3
ASSLGGGAGAEAF,TRBV11-3,TRBJ1-1